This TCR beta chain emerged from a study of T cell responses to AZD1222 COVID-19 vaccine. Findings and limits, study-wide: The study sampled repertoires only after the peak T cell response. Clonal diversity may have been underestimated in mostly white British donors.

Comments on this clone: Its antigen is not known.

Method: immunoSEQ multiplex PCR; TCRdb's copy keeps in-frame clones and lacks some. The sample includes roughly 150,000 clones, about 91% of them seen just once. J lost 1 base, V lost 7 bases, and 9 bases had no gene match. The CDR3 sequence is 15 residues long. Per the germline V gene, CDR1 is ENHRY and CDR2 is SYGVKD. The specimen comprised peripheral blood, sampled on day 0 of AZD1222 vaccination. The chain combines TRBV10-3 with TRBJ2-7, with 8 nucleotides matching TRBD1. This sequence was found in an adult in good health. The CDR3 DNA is TGTGCCATCAAAGACAGGGGAAAAGGTTCCTACGAGCAGTACTTC. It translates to CAIKDRGKGSYEQYF.